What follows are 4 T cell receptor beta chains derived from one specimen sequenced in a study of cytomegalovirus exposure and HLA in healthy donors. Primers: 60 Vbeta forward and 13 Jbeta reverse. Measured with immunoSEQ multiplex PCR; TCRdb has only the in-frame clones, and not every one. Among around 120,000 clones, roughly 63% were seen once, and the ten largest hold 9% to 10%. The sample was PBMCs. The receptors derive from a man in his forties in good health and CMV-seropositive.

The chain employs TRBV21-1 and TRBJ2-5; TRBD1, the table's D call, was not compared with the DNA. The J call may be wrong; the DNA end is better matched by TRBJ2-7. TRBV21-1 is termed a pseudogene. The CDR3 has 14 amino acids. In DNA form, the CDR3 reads TGTGCCAGCAGCCCCCAGGGGCCCTTCTACGAGCAGTACTTC. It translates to CASSPQGPFYEQYF.

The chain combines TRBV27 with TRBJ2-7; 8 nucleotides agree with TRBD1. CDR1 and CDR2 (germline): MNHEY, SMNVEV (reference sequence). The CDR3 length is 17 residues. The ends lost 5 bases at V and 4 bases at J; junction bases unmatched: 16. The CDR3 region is CASSDYSQGAFGYEQYF. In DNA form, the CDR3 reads TGTGCCAGCAGTGACTACTCTCAGGGGGCTTTTGGATACGAGCAGTACTTC.

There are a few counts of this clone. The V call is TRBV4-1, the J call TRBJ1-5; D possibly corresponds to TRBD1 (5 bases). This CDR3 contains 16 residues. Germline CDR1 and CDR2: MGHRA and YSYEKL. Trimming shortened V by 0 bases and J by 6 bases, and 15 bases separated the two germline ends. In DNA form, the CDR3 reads TGCGCCAGCAGCCAAGATCCGACGGGGGGAGGTCAGCCCCAGCATTTT. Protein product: CASSQDPTGGGQPQHF.

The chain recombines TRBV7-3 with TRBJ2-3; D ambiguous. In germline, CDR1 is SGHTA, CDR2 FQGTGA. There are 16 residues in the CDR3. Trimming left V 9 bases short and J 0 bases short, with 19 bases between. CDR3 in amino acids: CARTPREIGSTDTQYF. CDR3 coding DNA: TGTGCCAGAACCCCCCGCGAGATCGGGAGCACAGATACGCAGTATTTT.